The clone carrying this T cell receptor beta chain was detected a few times. The antigen is unknown. The CDR3 spans 13 residues. Between the trimmed V and J ends, which lost 6 bases and 8 bases, there was a span of 16 bases. The sample is drawn from a study of T-cell memory formation after mild COVID-19. Study outcomes and limitations: Later expanders leaned toward CD4+, whereas clones contracting from day 15 to 85 were balanced CD4/CD8.

TCRdb reprocessed the 5' RACE reads with MiXCR, giving one entry per CDR3 protein. The table shows 45,000 to 55,000 distinct CDR3 sequences, with roughly 9% occurring only once. V is TRBV12-3 or TRBV12-4 and J is TRBJ1-2; D is unclear. This sequence was found in an adult woman who had mild COVID-19 (a few samples of this study predate the infection). Cell type and time point are not known. The sample was PBMCs or a T cell subset sorted from them (not recorded which). The CDR3 region is CASRLRARRGYTF. The DNA of the CDR3 is TGTGCCAGCAGACTACGGGCCCGGAGGGGCTACACCTTC.